One and the same sample provided the 26 T cell receptor beta chains below, sequenced in a study of blood T cells in healthy people across ages (dated by TCRdb to 2014 to 2015). Libraries came from 5' RACE. A second about 7 to 12 cycle PCR used a sample-barcoded 5' primer and a J-beta primer mix. The public reads were quality trimmed at Q25 with fastp and then assembled into clones with MiXCR by TCRdb, keeping productive beta chains. CDR3 protein duplicates are merged, each entry listing the most common genes and DNA. The sample table contains 1.5 million to 2 million distinct CDR3 sequences; only one count was recorded for 30% to 40% of them. Roughly 24% of the sample is taken by the ten largest. Sequencing used blood. The receptors come from a human donor in good health.

This clonotype turned up a few times. This chain joins TRBV24-1 and TRBJ2-1; D may be TRBD1 or TRBD2 (5 bases each). V was pared by 4 bases and J by 2 bases, with 8 bases between. This CDR3 is 14 amino acids long. The V gene's germline CDR1 is KGHDR and CDR2 SFDVKD. The CDR3 region is CATSETGPYNEQFF. CDR3 in DNA: TGTGCCACCAGTGAGACGGGACCCTACAATGAGCAGTTCTTC.

The chain joins TRBV7-3 to TRBJ2-3, with TRBD2 identical over 8 bases. The CDR3 extends over 15 amino acids. CDR1 SGHTA and CDR2 FQGTGA come from the germline V gene. V shed 2 bases, J shed 4 bases, and the junction held 5 bases outside the gene matches. The CDR3 coding sequence is TGTGCCAGCAGCTTAGGCGGGGGGCTGTCAGATACGCAGTATTTT. Encoded protein: CASSLGGGLSDTQYF.

This rearrangement joins TRBV11-2 to TRBJ1-4, with 8 bases that match TRBD1. Germline lookup yields CDR1 SGHAT and CDR2 FQNNGV. The CDR3 totals 16 residues. Germline trimming cut 4 bases from V and 3 bases from J; bases unmatched to any gene: 7. CDR3 nucleotide sequence: TGTGCCAGCAGCTCGTCAGGGGGCACGGCTAATGAAAAACTGTTTTTT. Protein sequence: CASSSSGGTANEKLFF.

CDR3 bases: TGTGCCAGCAGTTTTGGGGACTCTTGGGCGGATACGCAGTATTTT. This codes for CASSFGDSWADTQYF. V is TRBV28 and J is TRBJ2-3; perhaps TRBD2 as D (6 bases). Germline CDR1 is MDHEN and CDR2 is SYDVKM. CDR3 size: 15 residues. V shed 3 bases and J shed 6 bases, with 16 bases lying between them.

On this clonotype itself: A much larger clone differs from this one at a single base, so this may be a read error. This chain uses TRBV20-1 with TRBJ2-1; TRBD1 matches at 9 bases. Germline values: CDR1 DFQATT, CDR2 SNEGSKA (reference sequence). CDR3 length: 15 residues. The J segment lost 4 bases and the V segment lost 3 bases, leaving 7 bases of the junction unmatched. The CDR3: CSARSTGGAYNEQFF. CDR3 in DNA: TGCAGTGCTAGGTCCACAGGGGGCGCGTACAATGAGCAGTTCTTC.

This clonotype occurred a few times. CDR3 loop: CASSQTSGDYSYNEQFF. The DNA for the CDR3 is TGCGCCAGCAGCCAGACTAGCGGGGACTACTCCTACAATGAGCAGTTCTTC. This chain connects TRBV4-3 to TRBJ2-1; 11 bases map to TRBD2. After removal of 3 bases from V and 0 bases from J, the junction contained 4 bases not matched to a gene. The CDR3 covers 17 residues. CDR1 and CDR2 from the germline V gene are LGHNA and YSLEER.

This clonotype was recorded only once. The chain links TRBV7-8 to TRBJ2-6; no clear D. V was shortened by 3 bases and J by 0 bases, with 15 bases between the two germline ends. Germline CDR1 reads SGHVS; CDR2 reads FQNEAQ. The CDR3 covers 18 residues. The CDR3 sequence is CASSFSQALFSGANVLTF. The DNA of the CDR3 is TGTGCCAGCAGCTTCAGCCAGGCGTTATTCTCTGGGGCCAACGTCCTGACTTTC.

The chain is built from TRBV7-9 and TRBJ1-2; D remains ambiguous. V lost 8 bases, J lost 7 bases, and 14 bases lay in between. CDR1 is SEHNR, CDR2 FQNEAQ, per germline (reference sequence). The CDR3 consists of 12 residues. The DNA for the CDR3 is TGTGCCAGCCAAACCCCCGGGGTTGGCTACACCTTC. Translated, it gives CASQTPGVGYTF.

The rearrangement uses TRBV7-9 and TRBJ2-1; 10 bases line up with TRBD2. V shed 0 bases and J 5 bases; nucleotides not matched to a gene: 10. The CDR3 runs 18 residues. Per germline, CDR1 SEHNR and CDR2 FQNEAQ (reference sequence). CDR3 nucleotides: TGTGCCAGCAGCTTAGCTCCTAGCGGGGGCCAGAGAGACAATGAGCAGTTCTTC. Protein sequence: CASSLAPSGGQRDNEQFF.

The chain combines TRBV20-1 with TRBJ2-1; no reliable D call. This CDR3 has 11 amino acids. The germline V gene has CDR1 DFQATT and CDR2 SNEGSKA (reference sequence). The V and J ends lost 4 bases and 3 bases respectively, with 4 bases between them. This CDR3 reads CSATNYNEQFF. DNA for the CDR3: TGCAGTGCTACCAACTACAATGAGCAGTTCTTC.

About this clonotype: Sequence at one end of the junction differs from germline and may be a read error. The chain employs TRBV6-5 and TRBJ1-6; D gene uncertain. This CDR3 region has 14 residues. CDR1 and CDR2 from the germline V gene are MNHEY and SVGAGI. In nucleotides, the CDR3 is TGTGCCAGCAGTTACGGAGTTTATAATCCACCCCTCCACTTT. It is translated as CASSYGVYNPPLHF.

The chain links TRBV7-9 to TRBJ2-2, with 7 bases matching TRBD1. There are 15 residues in the CDR3. V shed 5 bases and J 5 bases; nucleotides not matched to a gene: 8. From germline, CDR1 is SEHNR and CDR2 FQNEAQ (reference sequence). CDR3 protein: CASSTQGDGTGELFF. In DNA, the CDR3 is TGTGCCAGCAGCACCCAGGGGGACGGGACCGGGGAGCTGTTTTTT.

The chain has TRBV7-9 and TRBJ1-6; TRBD1 matches 7 bases. This CDR3 region has 17 residues. The trim removed 2 bases at V and 10 bases at J, leaving 14 bases unmatched. The V gene's germline CDR1 is SEHNR and CDR2 FQNEAQ (reference sequence). CDR3 bases: TGTGCCAGCAGCTTAACGACAGGGACCGGCGGGAACTCACCCCTCCACTTT. Protein sequence: CASSLTTGTGGNSPLHF. Full variable domain (outside the CDR3, taken from reference TRBV7-9 and TRBJ1-6): DTGVSQNPRHKITKRGQNVTFRCDPISEHNRLYWYRQTLGQGPEFLTYFQNEAQLEKSRLLSDRFSAERPKGSFSTLEIQRTEQGDSAMYLCASSLTTGTGGNSPLHFGNGTRLTVT.

The J gene is TRBJ1-1, the V gene TRBV3-1, with D perhaps TRBD1 (5 bases). CDR3 length: 11 amino acids. Germline CDR1 reads LGHDT; CDR2 reads YNNKEL (reference sequence). The V end lost 3 bases, the J end lost 7 bases, and 6 bases lay between the germline ends. CDR3 DNA sequence: TGTGCCAGCAGCCAGGGGGATGAAGCTTTCTTT. This sequence encodes CASSQGDEAFF.

The chain recombines TRBV19 with TRBJ2-1, with a tentative D call TRBD2 (6 bases). The CDR3 is 14 amino acids. The V gene lost 7 bases and the J gene lost 0 bases, with 10 bases spanning the gap. The germline V gene has CDR1 LNHDA and CDR2 SQIVND (reference sequence). The CDR3 loop is CASKEGTSYNEQFF. The DNA of the CDR3 is TGTGCCAGTAAGGAGGGGACCTCCTACAATGAGCAGTTCTTC. Complete variable domain (other parts from reference TRBV19 and TRBJ2-1): DGGITQSPKYLFRKEGQNVTLSCEQNLNHDAMYWYRQDPGQGLRLIYYSQIVNDFQKGDIAEGYSVSREKKESFPLTVTSAQKNPTAFYLCASKEGTSYNEQFFGPGTRLTVL.

This clonotype has more than one count but fewer than ten. The chain uses TRBV5-1 and TRBJ2-7; D gene unclear. Germline V gives CDR1 SGHRS, CDR2 YFSETQ. This CDR3 is built from 16 residues. The V end lost 4 bases, the J end lost 0 bases, and 17 bases lay between the germline ends. The CDR3: CASSPLRSRSSYEQYF. The CDR3 DNA reads TGCGCCAGCAGCCCCCTGAGGTCCAGGAGCTCCTACGAGCAGTACTTC.

This clonotype was counted between two and nine times. The chain recombines TRBV29-1 with TRBJ1-1, with TRBD1 matching over 7 bases. Germline V CDR1 and CDR2: SQVTM, ANQGSEA. There are 15 residues in the CDR3. The V and J ends lost 4 bases and 1 base, in that order; junction bases with no gene match: 9. The chain's CDR3 is CSVVETGRGNTEAFF. CDR3 in DNA: TGCAGCGTTGTGGAGACAGGGAGGGGGAACACTGAAGCTTTCTTT.

This chain joins TRBV10-3 and TRBJ1-5; 7 positions match TRBD1. The germline CDR1 and CDR2 sequences are ENHRY and SYGVKD. The CDR3 totals 14 residues. The CDR3 region has the DNA TGTACCACCGCCGGACAGGCAAATAATCAGCCCCAGCATTTT. Protein product: CTTAGQANNQPQHF.

The chain uses TRBV20-1 and TRBJ2-5; unclear D gene. Looked up from germline, CDR1 is DFQATT and CDR2 is SNEGSKA (reference sequence). The CDR3 has 12 amino acids. V was trimmed by 5 bases and J by 2 bases, leaving 9 bases between them. The CDR3 DNA reads as TGCAGTGCTGAAACAAGTCAAGAGACCCAGTACTTC. Residues: CSAETSQETQYF.

The chain is built from TRBV12-3 or TRBV12-4 and TRBJ2-3; D is ambiguous. The CDR3 has 15 amino acids. The germline V and J ends were trimmed by 6 bases and 3 bases, with 16 bases remaining between them. The CDR3 loop reads CASSRFNRFTDTQYF. DNA of the CDR3: TGTGCCAGCAGCAGATTCAATAGATTTACAGATACGCAGTATTTT.

The chain recombines TRBV20-1 with TRBJ2-3; D remains unclear. V lost 2 bases to trimming and J lost 6 bases, with 12 bases between them. The CDR3 length is 13 residues. Germline CDR1 is DFQATT and CDR2 is SNEGSKA (reference sequence). The CDR3 loop reads CSARKFGMDTQYF. In DNA form, the CDR3 reads TGCAGTGCTAGAAAATTTGGGATGGATACGCAGTATTTT.

The rearrangement joins TRBV5-1 to TRBJ2-1; the match to TRBD1 covers 8 bases. V was clipped by 0 bases and J by 6 bases; unmatched bases: 8. CDR3 length: 16 residues. The germline V gene encodes CDR1 SGHRS and CDR2 YFSETQ. The CDR3: CASSLGQGAMVNEQFF. The CDR3 bases are TGCGCCAGCAGCTTGGGGCAGGGGGCGATGGTCAATGAGCAGTTCTTC.

The chain uses TRBV20-1 and TRBJ2-3; D is possibly TRBD2 (5 bases). Per the germline V gene, CDR1 is DFQATT and CDR2 is SNEGSKA (reference sequence). Trimming took off 5 bases at V and 4 bases at J, with 13 bases between the two ends. CDR3 length: 13 amino acids. This chain's CDR3 is CSAPAAQPDTQYF. For the CDR3, the DNA is TGCAGTGCTCCAGCGGCTCAGCCAGATACGCAGTATTTT.

This clonotype turned up a few times. This chain's CDR3 is CASSFTGVQEAFF. CDR3 DNA sequence: TGTGCCAGCAGCTTCACAGGGGTTCAAGAAGCTTTCTTT. The rearrangement uses TRBV7-9 and TRBJ1-1, with 7 positions matching TRBD1. V was clipped by 3 bases and J by 8 bases; unmatched bases: 6. The CDR3 extends over 13 amino acids. Germline loops: CDR1 SEHNR, CDR2 FQNEAQ (reference sequence).

This clonotype appeared a single time. V usage is TRBV5-1 and J usage is TRBJ2-2; the match to TRBD2 covers 9 bases. With V trimmed by 4 bases and J by 2 bases, 9 bases remained unmatched. CDR3 length: 17 residues. CDR1 is SGHRS, CDR2 YFSETQ, per germline. CDR3 in DNA: TGCGCCAGCAGCCCGGGGGATAGCGGGGGCAACACCGGGGAGCTGTTTTTT. The encoded protein is CASSPGDSGGNTGELFF.

The rearrangement joins TRBV12-3 or TRBV12-4 to TRBJ2-4, with D unresolved. The DNA end favors TRBJ2-5, so the J call may be wrong. This CDR3 comprises 15 residues. The CDR3 DNA reads TGTGCCAGCAGTTTTCTTTTTGGTTCAGGAGAGACCCAGTACTTC. It is translated as CASSFLFGSGETQYF.